Below, 30 T cell receptor beta chains from the same sample are listed, as sequenced in a study of control samples from healthy donors and cancer patients. Repertoires were generated with immunoSEQ multiplex PCR, while TCRdb's copy carries only in-frame clones and drops some. Of about 150,000 clones in the sample, more than 85% were seen once. Material for sequencing was blood. Receptors were obtained from a man aged 25 to 40 in good health.

This clone was detected only a few times. The chain employs TRBV5-8 and TRBJ1-2; TRBD1 agrees at 8 bases. The CDR3 runs to 12 residues. CDR1 and CDR2 from the germline V gene are SGHTS and YDEGEE. J gave up 8 bases and V 4 bases, and 4 bases lay outside the gene matches. The CDR3 DNA reads as TGTGCCAGCAGCCCGGACAGGGCGGGCTACACCTTC. Protein product: CASSPDRAGYTF.

This clone was picked up many times. This rearrangement joins TRBV7-8 to TRBJ1-2, with 7 bases identical to TRBD1. The CDR3 has 13 residues. The ends lost 6 bases at V and 6 bases at J; junction bases unmatched: 7. Germline loops: CDR1 SGHVS, CDR2 FQNEAQ. The CDR3 DNA reads as TGTGCCAGCAGACCCGGGACAGTGGATGGCTACACCTTC. As protein: CASRPGTVDGYTF.

The chain has TRBV19 and TRBJ1-4; 9 bases map to TRBD1. The CDR3 contains 16 residues. With V trimmed by 6 bases and J by 7 bases, 12 bases remained unmatched. The germline gives CDR1 LNHDA, CDR2 SQIVND (reference sequence). The CDR3 is CASSKGQGRTGEKLFF. In nucleotides, the CDR3 is TGTGCCAGTAGCAAGGGACAGGGTAGGACTGGTGAAAAACTGTTTTTT.

The J gene is TRBJ2-3, the V gene TRBV2; D is unresolved. CDR1 and CDR2 from the germline V gene are SNHLY and FYNNEI. V gave up 7 bases and J gave up 3 bases, with 11 bases separating them. This CDR3 spans 13 amino acids. This CDR3 reads CASTLDRTDTQYF. The CDR3 DNA reads TGTGCCAGCACTTTGGATAGGACAGATACGCAGTATTTT.

The chain carries TRBV6-5 and TRBJ1-1, with 8 nucleotides matching TRBD1. V dropped 3 bases and J dropped 7; count of bases not matched to a gene: 10. There are 15 residues in the CDR3. CDR1 and CDR2 from the germline V gene are MNHEY and SVGAGI. The CDR3 sequence is CASSYGSGQAVEAFF. CDR3 bases: TGTGCCAGCAGTTATGGGTCGGGACAGGCGGTTGAAGCTTTCTTT.

The V call is TRBV6-5, the J call TRBJ1-4; the D gene is possibly TRBD1 (5 bases). CDR1 and CDR2 (germline): MNHEY, SVGAGI. Trimming cost V 6 bases and J 7 bases, with 15 bases left between them. The CDR3 consists of 14 residues. The CDR3 region is CASSLVGGGEKLFF. Written as DNA, the CDR3 is TGTGCCAGCAGCCTGGTGGGGGGAGGTGAAAAACTGTTTTTT.

The CDR3 sequence is CASSLSRTGFNGYTF. The CDR3 region has the DNA TGTGCCAGCAGCTTAAGTCGGACAGGATTTAATGGCTACACCTTC. The rearrangement joins TRBV7-3 to TRBJ1-2; TRBD1 matches at 7 bases. The CDR3 has 15 residues. V gave up 1 base and J gave up 6 bases; unmatched junction bases: 8. Per the germline V gene, CDR1 is SGHTA and CDR2 is FQGTGA.

In DNA form, the CDR3 reads TGCGCCAGCAGCTTGGATGGGGATTTCACTGAAGCTTTCTTT. Its translation is CASSLDGDFTEAFF. This rearrangement joins TRBV5-1 to TRBJ1-1; no reliable D call. V shed 0 bases and J shed 4 bases, with 10 bases lying between them. CDR1 SGHRS and CDR2 YFSETQ come from the germline V gene. The CDR3 consists of 14 residues.

This clone was counted a single time. The genes are TRBV19 and TRBJ1-1, with D possibly being TRBD1 (5 bases). This CDR3 is built from 15 residues. The germline V gene encodes CDR1 LNHDA and CDR2 SQIVND (reference sequence). V dropped 5 bases and J dropped 2 bases, with 15 bases sitting between them. The CDR3 spells CASSLIGDSNTEAFF. CDR3 coding DNA: TGTGCCAGTAGTTTAATTGGGGACTCTAACACTGAAGCTTTCTTT.

The chain uses TRBV28 and TRBJ2-1, with 9 bases fitting TRBD1. V shed 5 bases and J 8 bases; nucleotides not matched to a gene: 4. The CDR3 is made up of 13 amino acids. The V gene's germline CDR1 is MDHEN and CDR2 SYDVKM. For the CDR3, the DNA is TGTGCCAGCAGTGGACAGGGGCTGGATGAGCAGTTCTTC. Protein sequence: CASSGQGLDEQFF.

Note on this clone: At one end the junction does not follow the germline gene, possibly because of a read error. The rearrangement uses TRBV12-3 or TRBV12-4 and TRBJ2-7; D perhaps matches TRBD2 (5 bases). The CDR3 runs to 12 residues. CDR3 sequence reads: CASSSLGTPPGF. Written as DNA, the CDR3 is TGTGCCAGCAGTTCCTTGGGAACTCCTCCGGGGTTC.

The CDR3 region is CASSPSGQGKPEAFF. The CDR3 region has the DNA TGTGCCAGCAGTCCGTCGGGACAGGGTAAGCCTGAAGCTTTCTTT. The chain carries TRBV28 and TRBJ1-1, with 9 bases aligning to TRBD1. The CDR3 sequence is 15 residues long. CDR1 and CDR2 (germline): MDHEN, SYDVKM. Trimming removed 5 bases from V and 6 bases from J; junction bases left unmatched: 10.

The chain joins TRBV9 to TRBJ2-1, with 7 bases aligning to TRBD2. Germline V gives CDR1 SGDLS, CDR2 YYNGEE. The CDR3 totals 16 residues. Unmatched junction bases numbered 7, after V lost 1 base and J lost 3 bases. The CDR3 region is CASSVTGGGYYNEQFF. The CDR3 DNA reads TGTGCCAGCAGCGTAACCGGCGGGGGATACTACAATGAGCAGTTCTTC.

This clone was counted a few times. The CDR3 sequence is CASSPQGTEAFF. In DNA form, the CDR3 reads TGTGCCAGCAGTCCACAGGGAACTGAAGCTTTCTTT. The J gene is TRBJ1-1, the V gene TRBV2; the D gene is possibly TRBD1 (6 bases). Germline V gene data show CDR1 as SNHLY and CDR2 as FYNNEI. Trimming removed 5 bases at V and 5 bases at J, with 9 bases between. The CDR3 is made up of 12 amino acids.

The J gene is TRBJ2-3, the V gene TRBV27; the match to TRBD2 covers 11 bases. This CDR3 is 16 amino acids long. Germline CDR1 is MNHEY and CDR2 is SMNVEV (reference sequence). V shed 4 bases, J shed 10 bases, and the junction held 13 bases outside the gene matches. Here the CDR3 reads CASSSLFSGGAWAQYF. In DNA form, the CDR3 reads TGTGCCAGCAGTTCCCTTTTTAGCGGGGGGGCGTGGGCGCAGTATTTT.

The J gene is TRBJ2-5, the V gene TRBV6-5; a possible D gene is TRBD1 (6 bases). The CDR3 totals 13 residues. Deletions cut 6 bases from V and 5 bases from J, with 13 bases between. Germline V gene sequence: CDR1 MNHEY, CDR2 SVGAGI. The CDR3 sequence: CASRPNGGETQYF. The CDR3 nucleotides are TGTGCCAGCAGACCGAATGGGGGCGAGACCCAGTACTTC.

This sequence joins TRBV27 and TRBJ1-5, with a possible D match to TRBD1 (6 bases). Germline V gene sequence: CDR1 MNHEY, CDR2 SMNVEV (reference sequence). This CDR3 has 15 residues. V was shortened by 0 bases and J by 5 bases, with 11 bases between the two germline ends. CDR3 in amino acids: CASSLSQGGDQPQHF. DNA for the CDR3: TGTGCCAGCAGTTTATCACAGGGTGGGGATCAGCCCCAGCATTTT.

The genes are TRBV6-5 and TRBJ1-1; the match to TRBD1 covers 10 bases. V was clipped by 9 bases and J by 3 bases; unmatched bases: 10. This CDR3 is built from 15 residues. Germline lookup yields CDR1 MNHEY and CDR2 SVGAGI. The CDR3 sequence is CASTGTGVLDTEAFF. The DNA for the CDR3 is TGTGCCAGTACCGGGACAGGGGTACTGGACACTGAAGCTTTCTTT.

This sequence joins TRBV28 and TRBJ2-4; 10 bases fit TRBD1. With 4 bases clipped from V and 6 bases from J, the junction kept 6 bases outside the gene matches. This CDR3 spans 15 amino acids. Germline CDR1 is MDHEN and CDR2 is SYDVKM. The CDR3 reads CASSSNRDRGNIQYF. CDR3 in DNA: TGTGCCAGCAGTTCCAACCGGGACAGGGGAAACATTCAGTACTTC.

The J gene is TRBJ1-1, the V gene TRBV10-2; D is unresolved. V lost 3 bases and J lost 1, with 12 bases in between. Per germline, CDR1 WSHSY and CDR2 SAAADI. The CDR3 consists of 15 residues. The CDR3 coding sequence is TGCGCCAGCAGTGAATACCGGAGAGGGAACACTGAAGCTTTCTTT. Translation gives CASSEYRRGNTEAFF.

The gene calls are TRBV19 and TRBJ2-7, with D maybe TRBD2 (5 bases). The CDR3 has 15 residues. Looked up from germline, CDR1 is LNHDA and CDR2 is SQIVND (reference sequence). V was trimmed by 0 bases and J by 2 bases, leaving 11 bases between them. CDR3 sequence reads: CASSIEWTLPYEQYF. CDR3 in DNA: TGTGCCAGTAGTATAGAGTGGACTCTTCCCTACGAGCAGTACTTC.

The CDR3 nucleotides read TGTGCCAGCACACAGGGAAACACTGAAGCTTTCTTT. Translating gives CASTQGNTEAFF. The V and J genes are TRBV28 and TRBJ1-1; D is possibly TRBD1 (6 bases). V dropped 7 bases and J dropped 2 bases, with 8 bases sitting between them. This CDR3 region has 12 residues. Looked up from germline, CDR1 is MDHEN and CDR2 is SYDVKM.

This clone was found once. The chain employs TRBV5-1 and TRBJ1-1, with D unclear. This CDR3 has 13 residues. Trimming shortened V by 2 bases and J by 7 bases, and 12 bases separated the two germline ends. CDR1 is SGHRS, CDR2 YFSETQ, per germline. In DNA form, the CDR3 reads TGCGCCAGCAGCTTTGGAACGGACCGTGAAGCTTTCTTT. It yields the protein CASSFGTDREAFF.

This clone was detected a few times. J is TRBJ1-3 and V is TRBV19; D is undetermined. The V and J ends lost 1 base and 4 bases respectively, with 5 bases between them. CDR3 size: 13 residues. Per the germline V gene, CDR1 is LNHDA and CDR2 is SQIVND (reference sequence). The CDR3 protein is CASSIAHGNTIYF. CDR3 DNA: TGTGCCAGTAGTATAGCTCACGGAAACACCATATATTTT.

The CDR3 coding sequence is TGTGCCAGCAGCTTAGGGGACAGCTATGGCTACACCTTC. It yields the protein CASSLGDSYGYTF. The V call is TRBV7-9, the J call TRBJ1-2; 7 bases fit TRBD1. The CDR3 is 13 amino acids. The V gene's germline CDR1 is SEHNR and CDR2 FQNEAQ (reference sequence). Trimming took 1 base from V and 4 from J; bases not matched to a gene: 0.

The V call is TRBV28, the J call TRBJ1-6; D remains unclear. The germline V gene encodes CDR1 MDHEN and CDR2 SYDVKM. V shed 8 bases and J shed 2 bases, with 13 bases lying between them. The CDR3 spans 15 residues. The CDR3 coding sequence is TGTGCCAGCTTTTCCCGAGCCGCCTATAATTCACCCCTCCACTTT. Protein: CASFSRAAYNSPLHF.

The chain combines TRBV5-1 with TRBJ2-1; TRBD2 matches at 9 bases. The CDR3 contains 14 residues. Germline CDR1 SGHRS, CDR2 YFSETQ. The junction had 5 bases not matched to a gene; V was cut back by 1 base and J by 9 bases. The CDR3 sequence is CASSLRRGGVEQFF. In DNA, the CDR3 is TGCGCCAGCAGCTTGCGGCGGGGGGGCGTTGAGCAGTTCTTC.

The J gene is TRBJ2-2, the V gene TRBV4-1; 10 bases align to TRBD1. CDR1 is MGHRA and CDR2 is YSYEKL in the germline V gene. The V segment lost 10 bases and the J segment 5 bases; nucleotides outside the gene matches: 7. CDR3 length equals 14 residues. This CDR3 reads CAKGGQGDTGELFF. DNA of the CDR3: TGCGCCAAGGGAGGACAGGGGGATACCGGGGAGCTGTTTTTT.

This chain joins TRBV7-8 and TRBJ2-3; D uncertain. This CDR3 has 16 residues. Germline V gene data show CDR1 as SGHVS and CDR2 as FQNEAQ. Trimming cost V 4 bases and J 0 bases, with 14 bases left between them. The CDR3: CASSSPPEESTDTQYF. DNA for the CDR3: TGTGCCAGCAGCTCCCCCCCGGAAGAAAGCACAGATACGCAGTATTTT.

The gene calls are TRBV25-1 and TRBJ2-1, with 8 bases matching TRBD1. V gave up 5 bases and J gave up 6 bases; unmatched junction bases: 6. Germline lookup yields CDR1 MGHDK and CDR2 SYGVNS. The CDR3 spans 14 residues. In nucleotides, the CDR3 is TGTGCCAGCAGTAACCAGGGGGCCGGCAATGAGCAGTTCTTC. Its translation: CASSNQGAGNEQFF.